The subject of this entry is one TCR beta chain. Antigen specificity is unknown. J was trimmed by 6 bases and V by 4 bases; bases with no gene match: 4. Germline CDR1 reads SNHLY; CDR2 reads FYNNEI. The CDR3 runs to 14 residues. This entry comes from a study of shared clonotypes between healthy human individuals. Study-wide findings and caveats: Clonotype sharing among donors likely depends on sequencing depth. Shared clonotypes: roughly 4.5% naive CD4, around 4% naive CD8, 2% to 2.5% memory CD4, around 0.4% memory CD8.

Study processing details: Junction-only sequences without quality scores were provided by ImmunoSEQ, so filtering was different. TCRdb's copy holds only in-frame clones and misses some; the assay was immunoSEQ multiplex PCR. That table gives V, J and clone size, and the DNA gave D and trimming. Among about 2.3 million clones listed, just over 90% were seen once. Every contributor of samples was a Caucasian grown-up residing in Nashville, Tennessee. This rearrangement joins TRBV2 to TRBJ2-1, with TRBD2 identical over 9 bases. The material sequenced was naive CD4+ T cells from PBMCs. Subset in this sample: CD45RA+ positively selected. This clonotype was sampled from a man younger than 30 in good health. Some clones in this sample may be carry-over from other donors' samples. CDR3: CASSASGEANEQFF. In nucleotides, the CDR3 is TGTGCCAGCAGTGCTAGCGGGGAAGCCAATGAGCAGTTCTTC.